The clone carrying this TCR beta chain was detected only once. What it binds is unknown. Noted time point: new active TB diagnosis, blood taken before or within 7 days of starting treatment. Each patient had positive sputum smear microscopy and/or positive culture. The sample comes from a study of T cells in tuberculosis. Study-wide context: Sequenced TCRs come from CD1B-GMM tetramer-binding T cells. A South African cohort included IGRA-negative adolescents, latently infected IGRA-positive adolescents and adults with active tuberculosis.

CDR1 and CDR2 from the germline V gene are LNHDA and SQIVND (reference sequence). This CDR3 has 14 residues. J was trimmed by 2 bases and V by 5 bases; bases with no gene match: 4. TCRdb's copy holds only in-frame clones and misses some; the assay was immunoSEQ multiplex PCR. Among over 30,000 clones listed, 93% were seen once. Notes on the study in general: Active tuberculosis patients had shorter CDR3-alpha; the beta difference was nonsignificant.

The specimen comprised PBMCs, sampled at tuberculosis diagnosis. This TCR derives from an adult with tuberculosis. The chain carries TRBV19 and TRBJ2-3, with 7 bases identical to TRBD1. The CDR3 here is CASSAGGFTDTQYF. CDR3 DNA sequence: TGTGCCAGTAGTGCAGGGGGTTTCACAGATACGCAGTATTTT.